This TCR beta chain is drawn from a study of T cells in Graves' hyperthyroidism and ophthalmopathy. Study-wide points: Most expanded thyroid clonotypes above 0.001 recurred in blood. Median prediction lead before ophthalmopathy onset was roughly 6 months with the model.

In the ophthalmopathy cohort, Clinical Activity Score was at least 3, NOSPECS grade at least 4, and duration under 3 months. A patient was excluded if there was uncontrolled infection, other autoimmune disease, pregnancy or lactation. Regions amplified from RNA transcripts were the TCR beta CDR3 regions. With the HTBI primer set, the TCR CDR3 went through a first round of RT-PCR. TCRdb analysed the multiplex PCR reads with MiXCR anew, one entry per CDR3 protein. The sample contains around 250,000 distinct CDR3 sequences, 16% of which appear only once. This clonotype was recorded at least ten times. Its target is unknown. The germline CDR1 and CDR2 sequences are SNHLY and FYNNEI. The trim removed 6 bases at V and 6 bases at J, leaving 17 bases unmatched. This CDR3 has 17 residues.

The TCR originated in a young woman with Graves' ophthalmopathy. The V gene is TRBV2, the J gene TRBJ2-3, with 8 positions matching TRBD2. The material sequenced was blood. The CDR3 bases are TGTGCCAGCAGACACGAGGGGCGTAGCGGGAATCCGGATACGCAGTATTTT. Protein product: CASRHEGRSGNPDTQYF.